Here is one T cell receptor beta chain with its context. Its matching antigen is unknown. The method was immunoSEQ multiplex PCR; TCRdb's version includes in-frame clones alone and lacks a portion of them. The repertoire holds around 83,000 clones, with 60% to 80% as singletons. The data were obtained in a study of vaccination effects on CD4 cells after COVID-19. Findings and caveats of the study: Cross-reaction with common cold coronaviruses was seen in only 1 of 255 vaccine-induced clones from healthy vaccinees. Late post-vaccination samples showed marked contraction of infection- and vaccine-induced clones.

The V and J ends lost 4 bases and 5 bases respectively, with 18 bases between them. The CDR3 is 15 residues long. Germline assignment: CDR1 SGHRS and CDR2 YFSETQ. ViraFEST expansion of antigen-specific CD4+ T cells with viral peptide pools preceded sequencing. The authors isolated CD4+ T cells after nine to eleven days of culture. This chain joins TRBV5-1 and TRBJ1-1; no firm D call. The receptor was derived from a human donor who received a COVID-19 vaccine. Sequencing used CD4+ T cells from PBMCs cultured with HCoV-229E spike peptides, obtained before COVID-19 vaccination. Here the CDR3 reads CASSPAIGTNTEAFF. The DNA of the CDR3 is TGCGCCAGCAGCCCGGCCATAGGTACTAATACTGAAGCTTTCTTT.